A selection of T cell receptor beta chains follows, all from one sample in a study of blood T cell repertoires in COVID-19. Sequencing used immunoSEQ multiplex PCR; TCRdb keeps in-frame clones, though not all of them. The sample lists more than 150,000 clones, roughly 85% occurring once. The sample was peripheral blood. The receptors were sampled from a woman between 70 and 85 years old with acute or convalescent COVID-19. CDR3s include the opening cysteine and the closing phenylalanine or tryptophan. D genes are given only for firm matches. Clone size is shown for a subset of rows, as once, few, many or a class of expanded clone.

abundance	v_gene	d_gene	j_gene	CDR3aa	CDR3nt
NA	TRBV5-6	NA	TRBJ2-5	CASSDEGEWETQYF	TGTGCCAGCAGCGATGAGGGGGAGTGGGAGACCCAGTACTTC
NA	TRBV14	TRBD1	TRBJ1-4	CASSQVVTGYEKLFF	TGTGCCAGCAGCCAAGTTGTGACAGGGTATGAAAAACTGTTTTTT
NA	TRBV5-1	NA	TRBJ2-5	CASSSGGRGIGETQYF	TGCGCCAGCAGTTCGGGAGGTAGGGGGATAGGCGAGACCCAGTACTTC
NA	TRBV20-1	NA	TRBJ1-5	CSASEEAYQPQHF	TGCAGTGCTAGTGAGGAGGCCTATCAGCCCCAGCATTTT
NA	TRBV6-4	TRBD1	TRBJ1-1	CASSLETGLNTEAFF	TGTGCCAGCAGTCTCGAGACAGGGTTGAACACTGAAGCTTTCTTT
once	TRBV18	TRBD1	TRBJ1-3	CASSPRTGSSSGNTIYF	TGTGCCAGCTCCCCCAGGACAGGATCCTCCTCTGGAAACACCATATATTTT
NA	TRBV7-9	TRBD1	TRBJ1-2	CASSPRTGLDGYTF	TGTGCCAGCAGCCCGAGGACAGGATTGGACGGCTACACCTTC
NA	TRBV12-3/TRBV12-4	NA	TRBJ1-5	CASSSGDPQPQHF	TGTGCCAGCAGCTCAGGGGATCCTCAGCCCCAGCATTTT
NA	TRBV5-1	NA	TRBJ2-7	CASSLNNRPPREQYF	TGCGCCAGCAGCTTGAATAACAGGCCCCCTAGAGAGCAGTACTTC
NA	TRBV5-8	NA	TRBJ1-4	CASSRGTADEKLFF	TGTGCCAGCAGCCGCGGGACGGCGGATGAAAAACTGTTTTTT
once	TRBV11-2	NA	TRBJ1-3	CASSLARSSIYF	TGTGCCAGCAGCTTAGCCAGATCATCAATATATTTT
NA	TRBV4-2	NA	TRBJ1-2	CASSQERQAISGYTF	TGTGCCAGCAGCCAAGAGAGGCAAGCCATCAGTGGCTACACCTTC
few	TRBV3-1/TRBV3-2	TRBD2	TRBJ2-7	CASSQVREGDEQYF	TGTGCCAGCAGCCAAGTGCGGGAGGGCGATGAGCAGTACTTC
NA	TRBV11-2	NA	TRBJ2-5	CASSSGGGSFRETQYF	TGTGCCAGCAGCTCGGGGGGCGGGAGCTTTCGAGAGACCCAGTACTTC
NA	TRBV5-1	TRBD1	TRBJ2-7	CASSTGQVSYEQYF	TGCGCCAGCAGCACCGGACAGGTATCCTACGAGCAGTACTTC
NA	TRBV6-5	NA	TRBJ1-1	CASSALSGINTEAFF	TGTGCCAGCAGCGCCCTGAGTGGTATTAACACTGAAGCTTTCTTT
NA	TRBV19	NA	TRBJ2-2	CASGQHNTGELFF	TGTGCCAGTGGACAGCACAACACCGGGGAGCTGTTTTTT
few	TRBV19	TRBD1	TRBJ1-5	CASSIDDSTGSNQPQHF	TGTGCCAGTAGTATTGACGACTCGACAGGGAGCAATCAGCCCCAGCATTTT
NA	TRBV4-1	NA	TRBJ2-1	CASSQDGASHNEQFF	TGCGCCAGCAGCCAAGATGGGGCTTCCCACAATGAGCAGTTCTTC
once	TRBV3-1/TRBV3-2	TRBD2	TRBJ2-7	CASSQAGGPLNEQYF	TGTGCCAGCAGCCAAGCGGGAGGGCCCTTAAACGAGCAGTACTTC
NA	TRBV7-9	NA	TRBJ1-6	CASSPLVGSNSPLHF	TGTGCCAGCAGCCCTTTAGTCGGTTCTAATTCACCCCTCCACTTT
NA	TRBV5-4	TRBD2	TRBJ2-3	CASSLGLAGESDTQYF	TGTGCCAGCAGCTTGGGTCTAGCGGGAGAATCCGATACGCAGTATTTT
NA	TRBV5-1	TRBD2	TRBJ2-2	CASSPSGIGGELFF	TGCGCCAGCAGCCCTAGCGGGATCGGCGGGGAGCTGTTTTTT
NA	TRBV3-1/TRBV3-2	NA	TRBJ1-1	CASGSQGNTEAFF	TGTGCCAGCGGCTCCCAGGGAAACACTGAAGCTTTCTTT
NA	TRBV12-3/TRBV12-4	NA	TRBJ1-2	CASSEDRNYGYTF	TGTGCCAGCAGCGAAGACAGAAACTATGGCTACACCTTC
NA	TRBV28	TRBD1	TRBJ1-1	CASSEPGGNTEAFF	TGTGCCAGCAGCGAGCCAGGGGGAAACACTGAAGCTTTCTTT
NA	TRBV6-5	TRBD1	TRBJ2-7	CASRGTGGTYEQYF	TGTGCCAGCAGAGGGACAGGGGGCACATACGAGCAGTACTTC
NA	TRBV5-1	TRBD2	TRBJ2-1	CASSGGIAGGPYNEQFF	TGCGCCAGCAGCGGGGGGATAGCGGGAGGCCCCTACAATGAGCAGTTCTTC
NA	TRBV2	NA	TRBJ2-2	CASRYGARGGELFF	TGTGCCAGCAGATATGGGGCCCGAGGCGGGGAGCTGTTTTTT
NA	TRBV19	TRBD1	TRBJ2-5	CASSTILGQGQETQYF	TGTGCCAGTAGTACGATCTTGGGACAGGGTCAAGAGACCCAGTACTTC
NA	TRBV13	TRBD2	TRBJ2-4	CASSLGGTSTKNIQYF	TGTGCCAGCAGCTTAGGCGGGACTAGCACTAAAAACATTCAGTACTTC
NA	TRBV7-9	NA	TRBJ1-1	CASSLNFRGTEAFF	TGTGCCAGCAGCTTAAATTTCAGGGGCACTGAAGCTTTCTTT
few	TRBV18	NA	TRBJ1-6	CASSPPRGGNSPLHF	TGTGCCAGCTCACCACCGCGAGGGGGTAATTCACCCCTCCACTTT
NA	TRBV19	TRBD2	TRBJ2-2	CASTLGLAANTGELFF	TGTGCCAGTACCTTAGGGCTAGCGGCGAACACCGGGGAGCTGTTTTTT
NA	TRBV19	NA	TRBJ2-7	CASTQNGYEQYF	TGTGCCAGTACCCAAAACGGGTACGAGCAGTACTTC
NA	TRBV29-1	TRBD1	TRBJ2-2	CSAQPTGGSGELFF	TGCAGCGCCCAGCCGACAGGGGGCTCCGGGGAGCTGTTTTTT
NA	TRBV7-2	TRBD2	TRBJ2-7	CASSLTSGTYEQYF	TGTGCCAGCAGCCTGACTAGCGGGACCTACGAGCAGTACTTC
NA	TRBV30	NA	TRBJ1-2	CAWSVQKSGGYTF	TGTGCCTGGAGTGTACAGAAATCGGGGGGCTACACCTTC
NA	TRBV5-6	TRBD2	TRBJ2-1	CASSLVGEGPYNEQFF	TGTGCCAGCAGCTTGGTAGGGGAGGGCCCCTACAATGAGCAGTTCTTC
NA	TRBV19	NA	TRBJ1-3	CASTPGSGNTIYF	TGTGCCAGTACCCCGGGATCTGGAAACACCATATATTTT
NA	TRBV27	NA	TRBJ1-5	CASSSLVQPQHF	TGTGCCAGCAGCTCACTCGTGCAGCCCCAGCATTTT
NA	TRBV27	TRBD2	TRBJ2-1	CASSLGLGQGGLAGVNEQFF	TGTGCCAGCAGTTTAGGTCTAGGACAGGGAGGACTAGCGGGAGTAAATGAGCAGTTCTTC
NA	TRBV28	NA	TRBJ1-2	CATETASTTNYGYTF	TGTGCCACCGAGACAGCTTCTACTACTAACTATGGCTACACCTTC
NA	TRBV7-2	NA	TRBJ1-2	CASSLDTGRYGYTF	TGTGCCAGCAGCTTAGATACAGGTCGCTATGGCTACACCTTC
many	TRBV5-1	TRBD2	TRBJ2-7	CASSLLAGGPGEQYF	TGCGCCAGCAGCTTACTAGCGGGAGGGCCAGGCGAGCAGTACTTC
few	TRBV5-1	TRBD1	TRBJ2-7	CASSLDPGQFSEQYF	TGCGCCAGCAGCTTGGATCCGGGACAGTTCTCCGAGCAGTACTTC
NA	TRBV2	TRBD1	TRBJ1-1	CASTPDRGPTEAFF	TGTGCCAGCACCCCGGACAGGGGTCCCACTGAAGCTTTCTTT
few	TRBV30	TRBD1	TRBJ2-7	CAWGEGQQRREQYF	TGTGCCTGGGGAGAGGGACAGCAGAGACGCGAGCAGTACTTC
NA	TRBV18	NA	TRBJ2-7	CASSPGRLSTKLAQTEGYF	TGTGCCAGCTCACCGGGCAGGCTAAGTACTAAACTAGCCCAGACGGAGGGGTACTTC
NA	TRBV19	NA	TRBJ2-1	CASSRGVLAPEQFF	TGTGCCAGTAGCAGGGGGGTTTTAGCCCCCGAGCAGTTCTTC
NA	TRBV7-3	TRBD1	TRBJ2-2	CASSRDRAGELFF	TGTGCCAGCAGCCGGGACAGGGCCGGGGAGCTGTTTTTT
few	TRBV9	NA	TRBJ1-5	CASSADTGRGNQPQHF	TGTGCCAGCAGCGCCGACACAGGGAGGGGGAATCAGCCCCAGCATTTT
NA	TRBV4-1	NA	TRBJ2-7	CASSQKSPQEPIYEQYF	TGCGCCAGCAGCCAAAAAAGCCCCCAGGAACCTATCTACGAGCAGTACTTC
NA	TRBV3-1/TRBV3-2	TRBD1	TRBJ1-2	CASSETPTGRRYTF	TGTGCCAGCAGCGAAACGCCGACAGGGAGAAGGTACACCTTC